The TCR beta chain under discussion was sequenced for a study of radiation and T cells in renal cell carcinoma. Study-wide results and limits: In blood, top tumor clones expanded by 2 weeks, shrinking by 4.

Germline lookup yields CDR1 KGHSH and CDR2 LQKENI. The CDR3 covers 13 residues. Trimming removed 2 bases at V and 8 bases at J, with 10 bases between. Time point meaning: blood 4 weeks post-SBRT, at nephrectomy. The treatment was: 15 Gy SBRT to primary tumor, nephrectomy 4 weeks later. This renal cell carcinoma was of the clear cell type. With regard to this clone: Its target is unknown.

TCRdb's table, derived via immunoSEQ multiplex PCR, lists solely in-frame clones and lacks some. The sample has around 170,000 clones, 88% seen once. V gene TRBV18 combines with J gene TRBJ2-1, with unresolved D. The material was blood, obtained from a patient whose treatment included radiotherapy and nephrectomy. The clonotype originates from a woman aged 45-60 years with renal cell carcinoma. The CDR3 here is CASSPSRVDEQFF. As DNA, the CDR3 is TGTGCCAGCTCACCAAGTCGGGTTGATGAGCAGTTCTTC.